This is a list of T cell receptor beta chains from one sample in a study of cytomegalovirus exposure and HLA in healthy donors. Assay used: immunoSEQ multiplex PCR; TCRdb lists only in-frame clones, some missing. The profile covers 110,000 to 150,000 clones, with 55% to 85% appearing a single time and 2.1% taken by the ten largest. Sequencing was done on a sample of PBMCs. The receptor set was obtained from a man aged 35 to 55 in good health and CMV-seronegative. Each CDR3 is given with its conserved first and last residue. Fields, in order: J gene, V gene, D gene, CDR3 length, clone size, CDR3 DNA, CDR3 protein. The D gene is left open where the match is weak. Only some rows state a clone size, as once, few, many or a class for expanded clones.

TRBJ1-1 | TRBV14 | . | 14 | . | TGTGCCAGCAGCCAATTACAGGTGAACACTGAAGCTTTCTTT | CASSQLQVNTEAFF
TRBJ2-2 | TRBV10-3 | . | 13 | once | TGTGCCATCCGGGACTCAACTGCCGGGGAGCTGTTTTTT | CAIRDSTAGELFF
TRBJ1-6 | TRBV7-9 | . | 17 | . | TGTGCCAGCAGCGAGACTTCGAGGAGCACATATAATTCACCCCTCCACTTT | CASSETSRSTYNSPLHF
TRBJ2-3 | TRBV18 | TRBD1 | 12 | . | TGTGCCAGCTCACCGGACAGGGAGGCGCAGTATTTT | CASSPDREAQYF
TRBJ2-5 | TRBV19 | TRBD2 | 13 | . | TGTGCCAGTAGGCTAGCGGGGGGAGAGACCCAGTACTTC | CASRLAGGETQYF
TRBJ2-1 | TRBV25-1 | TRBD2 | 16 | . | TGTGCCAGCAGTGTGCGCCCTAGCGGGGGCTACAATGAGCAGTTCTTC | CASSVRPSGGYNEQFF
TRBJ2-7 | TRBV5-1 | TRBD1 | 16 | . | TGCGCCAGCAGTCGAACCGGGACAGGGATCTCCTACGAGCAGTACTTC | CASSRTGTGISYEQYF
TRBJ1-2 | TRBV28 | TRBD1 | 16 | . | TGTGCCAGCAGTTTATGGACGACAGGGGTTTCGTATGGCTACACCTTC | CASSLWTTGVSYGYTF
TRBJ1-1 | TRBV5-1 | . | 14 | few | TGCGCCAGCAGCTTCAGGGTAATGAACACTGAAGCTTTCTTT | CASSFRVMNTEAFF
TRBJ2-3 | TRBV6-1 | . | 15 | . | TGTGCCAGCAGTCATGGACCCGGGGGCACAGATACGCAGTATTTT | CASSHGPGGTDTQYF
TRBJ2-7 | TRBV9 | . | 15 | . | TGTGCCAGCAGCCTAGGACCCGAGTGGGGAGCCGAGCAGTACTTC | CASSLGPEWGAEQYF
TRBJ1-6 | TRBV5-1 | . | 14 | . | TGCGCCAGCACTCGGGGTACTGATAATTCACCCCTCCACTTT | CASTRGTDNSPLHF
TRBJ2-1 | TRBV2 | TRBD2 | 16 | . | TGTGCCAGCCAACTAGCGGGGGGGCGGTCCTACAATGAGCAGTTCTTC | CASQLAGGRSYNEQFF
TRBJ2-7 | TRBV5-1 | . | 15 | . | TGCGCCAGCAGCTTCCATGCAGGGGTCGATATCGAGCAGTACTTC | CASSFHAGVDIEQYF
TRBJ1-5 | TRBV29-1 | . | 13 | . | TGCAGCGTTGGCAGGGACAAAAATCAGCCCCAGCATTTT | CSVGRDKNQPQHF
TRBJ2-3 | TRBV5-4 | TRBD1 | 13 | . | TGTGCCAGCAGCTTGCCAGGGGGAGATACGCAGTATTTT | CASSLPGGDTQYF
TRBJ2-1 | TRBV5-5 | TRBD1 | 14 | few | TGTGCCAGCAGCCCTGGACAGGGGAGGAATGAGCAGTTCTTC | CASSPGQGRNEQFF
TRBJ1-4 | TRBV30 | . | 12 | once | TGTGCCTGGAGTGTACAGGGCGAAAAACTGTTTTTT | CAWSVQGEKLFF
TRBJ2-7 | TRBV5-5 | TRBD2 | 15 | . | TGTGCCAGCAGCTTTAGTCTAGCGGGATCCTACGAGCAGTACTTC | CASSFSLAGSYEQYF
TRBJ1-1 | TRBV28 | . | 14 | . | TGTGCCAGCAGTTTATGGTTTCGGGACACTGAAGCTTTCTTT | CASSLWFRDTEAFF
TRBJ2-5 | TRBV7-2 | . | 14 | . | TGTGCCAGCAGCTTTGACAGGTTCCAAGAGACCCAGTACTTC | CASSFDRFQETQYF
TRBJ2-3 | TRBV15 | . | 14 | . | TGTGCCACCAGCCCCAGGGTAGTGGCAGATACGCAGTATTTT | CATSPRVVADTQYF
TRBJ2-7 | TRBV12-5 | . | 17 | few | TGTGCTAGTGGTTTGGCCGTAACAGGAAAGGGGACTCGCGAGCAGTACTTC | CASGLAVTGKGTREQYF